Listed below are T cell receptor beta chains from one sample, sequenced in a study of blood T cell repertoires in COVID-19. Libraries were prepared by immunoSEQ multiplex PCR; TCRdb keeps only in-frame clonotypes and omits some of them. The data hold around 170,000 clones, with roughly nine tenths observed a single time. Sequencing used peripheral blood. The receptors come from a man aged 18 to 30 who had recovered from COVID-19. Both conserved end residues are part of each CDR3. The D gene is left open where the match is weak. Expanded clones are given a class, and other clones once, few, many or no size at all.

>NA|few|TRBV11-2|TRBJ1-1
CASSLSWNTEAFF
TGTGCCAGCAGCTTAAGCTGGAACACTGAAGCTTTCTTT
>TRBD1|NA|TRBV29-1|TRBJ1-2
CSAELQGFKLGYTF
TGCAGCGCAGAATTACAGGGGTTCAAATTGGGCTACACCTTC
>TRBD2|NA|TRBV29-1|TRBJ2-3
CSVPGTSGYTDTQYF
TGCAGCGTTCCTGGGACTAGCGGTTACACAGATACGCAGTATTTT
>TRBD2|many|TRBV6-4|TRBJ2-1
CASTRLAGDRRSYNEQFF
TGTGCCAGCACACGACTAGCGGGAGATCGGAGATCCTACAATGAGCAGTTCTTC
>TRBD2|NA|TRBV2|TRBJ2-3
CASDVAGTSGPSTDTQYF
TGTGCCAGCGATGTCGCCGGGACTAGCGGTCCTAGCACAGATACGCAGTATTTT
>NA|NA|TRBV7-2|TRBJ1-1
CASSLSGNTEAFF
TGTGCCAGCAGCTTATCAGGGAACACTGAAGCTTTCTTT
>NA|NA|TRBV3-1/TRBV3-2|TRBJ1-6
CASSQDGSGNSPLHF
TGTGCCAGCAGCCAAGATGGGTCAGGGAATTCACCCCTCCACTTT
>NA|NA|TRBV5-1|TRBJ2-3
CASSLAGGGGDTQYF
TGCGCCAGCAGCTTGGCCGGGGGTGGCGGAGATACGCAGTATTTT
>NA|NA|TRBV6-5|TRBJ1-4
CASSYSTGNHEKLFF
TGTGCCAGCAGTTACTCCACAGGAAACCATGAAAAACTGTTTTTT
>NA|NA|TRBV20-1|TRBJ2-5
CSARDRETQYF
TGCAGTGCTAGAGATCGGGAGACCCAGTACTTC
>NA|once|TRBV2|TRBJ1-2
CASSVVQGTSYGYTF
TGTGCCAGCAGTGTTGTCCAGGGGACATCCTATGGCTACACCTTC
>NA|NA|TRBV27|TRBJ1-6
CASSSAENSPLHF
TGTGCCAGCAGTTCCGCAGAAAATTCACCCCTCCACTTT
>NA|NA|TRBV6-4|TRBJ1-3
CASSADRSSGNTIYF
TGTGCCAGCAGTGCCGACAGGAGCTCTGGAAACACCATATATTTT
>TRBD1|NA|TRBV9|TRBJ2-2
CASGQGQGGTGELFF
TGTGCCAGCGGACAGGGACAGGGAGGGACCGGGGAGCTGTTTTTT
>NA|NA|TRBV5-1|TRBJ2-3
CASSLGGSTDTQYF
TGCGCCAGCAGCTTGGGCGGGAGCACAGATACGCAGTATTTT
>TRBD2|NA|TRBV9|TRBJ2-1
CASSVELAGRNEQFF
TGTGCCAGCAGCGTAGAACTAGCGGGAAGGAATGAGCAGTTCTTC
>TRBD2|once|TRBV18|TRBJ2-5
CASSGTRSSETQYF
TGTGCCAGCTCTGGGACTAGGTCGTCAGAGACCCAGTACTTC